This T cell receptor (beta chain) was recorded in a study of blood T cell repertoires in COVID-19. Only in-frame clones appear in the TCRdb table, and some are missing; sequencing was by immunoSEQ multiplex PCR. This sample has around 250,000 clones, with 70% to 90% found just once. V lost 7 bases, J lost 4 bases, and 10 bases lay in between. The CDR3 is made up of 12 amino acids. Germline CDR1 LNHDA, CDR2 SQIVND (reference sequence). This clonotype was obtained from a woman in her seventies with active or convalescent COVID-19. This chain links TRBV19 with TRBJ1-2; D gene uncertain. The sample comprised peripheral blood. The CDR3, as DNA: TGTGCCAGTATCGAGTACGGCTATGGCTACACCTTC. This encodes CASIEYGYGYTF.